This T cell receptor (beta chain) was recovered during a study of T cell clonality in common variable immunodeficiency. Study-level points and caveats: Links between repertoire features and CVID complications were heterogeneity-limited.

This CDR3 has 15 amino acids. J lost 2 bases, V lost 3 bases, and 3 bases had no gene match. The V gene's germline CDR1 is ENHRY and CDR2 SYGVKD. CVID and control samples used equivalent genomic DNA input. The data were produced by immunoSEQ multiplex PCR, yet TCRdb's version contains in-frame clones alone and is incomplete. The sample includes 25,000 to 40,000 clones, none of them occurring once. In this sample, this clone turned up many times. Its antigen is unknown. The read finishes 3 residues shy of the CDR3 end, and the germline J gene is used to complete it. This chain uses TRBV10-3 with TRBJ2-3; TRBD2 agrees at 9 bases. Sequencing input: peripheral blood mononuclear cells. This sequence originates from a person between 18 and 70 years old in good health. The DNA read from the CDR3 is TGTGCCATCAGTGATATAGCGGGGGACACAGATACG. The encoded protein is CAISDIAGDTDT. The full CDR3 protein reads CAISDIAGDTDTQYF.